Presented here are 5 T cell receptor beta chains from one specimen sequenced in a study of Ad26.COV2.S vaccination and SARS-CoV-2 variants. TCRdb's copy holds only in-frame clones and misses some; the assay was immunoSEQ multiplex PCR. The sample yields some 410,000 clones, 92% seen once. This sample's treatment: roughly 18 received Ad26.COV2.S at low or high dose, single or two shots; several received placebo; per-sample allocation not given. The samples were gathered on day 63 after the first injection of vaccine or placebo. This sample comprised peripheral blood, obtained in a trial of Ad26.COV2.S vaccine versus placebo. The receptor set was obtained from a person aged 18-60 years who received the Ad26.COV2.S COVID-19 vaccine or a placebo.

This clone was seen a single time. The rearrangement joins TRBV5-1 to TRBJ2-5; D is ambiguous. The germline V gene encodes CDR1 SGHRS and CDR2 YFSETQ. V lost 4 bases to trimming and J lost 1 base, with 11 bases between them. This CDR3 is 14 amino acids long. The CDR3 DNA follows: TGCGCCAGCAGCCGGAACGGACCCCAAGAGACCCAGTACTTC. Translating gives CASSRNGPQETQYF.

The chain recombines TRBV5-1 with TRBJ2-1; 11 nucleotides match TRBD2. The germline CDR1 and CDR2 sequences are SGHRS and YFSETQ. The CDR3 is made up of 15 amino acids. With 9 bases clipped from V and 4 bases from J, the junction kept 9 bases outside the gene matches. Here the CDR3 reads CATTALAGAYNEQFF. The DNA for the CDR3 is TGCGCCACCACCGCACTAGCGGGGGCTTACAATGAGCAGTTCTTC.

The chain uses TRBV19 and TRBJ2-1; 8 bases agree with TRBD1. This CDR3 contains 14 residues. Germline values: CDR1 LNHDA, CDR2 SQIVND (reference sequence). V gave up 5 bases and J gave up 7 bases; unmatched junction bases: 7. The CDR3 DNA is TGTGCCAGTAGTTGGTCAGGGGGCACGAATGAGCAGTTCTTC. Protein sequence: CASSWSGGTNEQFF.

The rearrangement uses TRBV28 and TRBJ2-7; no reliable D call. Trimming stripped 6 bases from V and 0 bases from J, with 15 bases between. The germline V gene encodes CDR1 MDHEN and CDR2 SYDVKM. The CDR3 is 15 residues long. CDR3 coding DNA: TGTGCCAGCAGCCCCCTAGAGGTTACCTCCTACGAGCAGTACTTC. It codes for CASSPLEVTSYEQYF.

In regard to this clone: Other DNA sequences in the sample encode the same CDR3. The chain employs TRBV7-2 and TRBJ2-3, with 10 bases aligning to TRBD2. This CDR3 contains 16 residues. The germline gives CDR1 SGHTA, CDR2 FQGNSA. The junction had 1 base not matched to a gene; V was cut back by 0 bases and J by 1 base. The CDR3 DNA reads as TGTGCCAGCAGCTTAGCGCTAGCGGGGGGCACAGATACGCAGTATTTT. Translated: CASSLALAGGTDTQYF.